The 20 T cell receptor beta chains reported below all come from one sample, sequenced in a study of T cell responses to AZD1222 COVID-19 vaccine. TCRdb's table, derived via immunoSEQ multiplex PCR, lists solely in-frame clones and lacks some. Seen here are roughly 120,000 clones, 85% to 90% observed once, and the top ten hold 6% to 8%. The sequencing used peripheral blood, collected 28 days after the second AZD1222 dose. The receptors shown here come from an adult who received the AZD1222 COVID-19 vaccine.

This clone was seen a single time. The chain uses TRBV7-9 and TRBJ2-1, with D unresolved. The V end was cut by 2 bases, the J end by 0 bases, with 11 bases between. The CDR3 has 16 amino acids. Germline V CDR1 and CDR2: SEHNR, FQNEAQ (reference sequence). The CDR3 sequence is CASSLRLSYSYNEQFF. In nucleotides, the CDR3 is TGTGCCAGCAGCTTACGACTCTCCTACTCCTACAATGAGCAGTTCTTC.

The chain joins TRBV5-6 to TRBJ1-3; D might be TRBD1 (5 bases). The CDR3 runs 16 residues. Between the trimmed V and J ends, which lost 3 bases and 2 bases, there was a span of 15 bases. Germline CDR1 reads SGHDT; CDR2 reads YYEEEE. The CDR3 sequence: CASSSPGFWTGNTIYF. DNA for the CDR3: TGTGCCAGCAGCTCGCCAGGGTTTTGGACTGGAAACACCATATATTTT.

This chain connects TRBV27 to TRBJ2-7, with D maybe TRBD1 (8 bases). There are 17 residues in the CDR3. Trimming pared 3 bases from V and 0 bases from J, leaving 18 bases between. Germline V CDR1 and CDR2: MNHEY, SMNVEV (reference sequence). The CDR3: CASSFRTGRAGSYEQYF. The DNA for the CDR3 is TGTGCCAGCAGTTTTCGGACAGGGAGGGCGGGCTCCTACGAGCAGTACTTC.

This clone appeared a single time. The chain links TRBV30 to TRBJ1-6; the match to TRBD1 covers 7 bases. This CDR3 has 14 amino acids. V shed 2 bases and J 15 bases; nucleotides not matched to a gene: 13. CDR1 and CDR2 (germline): GTSNPN, SVGIG (reference sequence). The DNA of the CDR3 is TGTGCCTGGAGTTCGGACAGGCAAGGGTCTGTCCTCCACTTT. Translating gives CAWSSDRQGSVLHF.

This clone was counted between two and nine times. The chain carries TRBV7-3 and TRBJ1-1; 12 bases are a match to TRBD1. J was trimmed by 2 bases and V by 5 bases; bases with no gene match: 9. CDR1 SGHTA and CDR2 FQGTGA come from the germline V gene. This CDR3 region has 17 residues. The CDR3 nucleotides read TGTGCCAGCAGCGCTCATCACGGGACAGGGGGCAACACTGAAGCTTTCTTT. It specifies CASSAHHGTGGNTEAFF.

This chain links TRBV13 with TRBJ2-1; no clear D gene. Germline CDR1 reads PRHDT; CDR2 reads FYEKMQ (reference sequence). This CDR3 region has 17 residues. Trimming pared 3 bases from V and 7 bases from J, leaving 22 bases between. CDR3 region: CASSFSPSHVGSNEQFF. The DNA of the CDR3 is TGTGCCAGCAGCTTTTCCCCCTCGCACGTAGGTTCGAATGAGCAGTTCTTC.

The genes are TRBV7-2 and TRBJ2-1, with TRBD1 matching over 9 bases. Trimming at V came to 3 bases and at J to 2 bases, leaving 8 bases not matched to a gene. The length of the CDR3 is 17 residues. Germline CDR1 SGHTA, CDR2 FQGNSA. CDR3 residues: CASSFSPGQGAYNEQFF. In nucleotides, the CDR3 is TGTGCCAGCAGCTTCTCTCCGGGACAGGGTGCCTACAATGAGCAGTTCTTC.

This clone turned up a few times. This sequence joins TRBV6-5 and TRBJ1-1; D unclear. Germline V gene data show CDR1 as MNHEY and CDR2 as SVGAGI. This CDR3 spans 14 amino acids. V was trimmed by 1 base and J by 1 base, leaving 7 bases between them. CDR3 nucleotides: TGTGCCAGCAGTTACTACACCTCGAACACTGAAGCTTTCTTT. Protein: CASSYYTSNTEAFF.

The chain carries TRBV7-9 and TRBJ2-5; D is uncertain. Germline V gives CDR1 SEHNR, CDR2 FQNEAQ (reference sequence). The CDR3 extends over 14 amino acids. V lost 4 bases to trimming and J lost 3 bases, with 12 bases between them. CDR3 bases: TGTGCCAGCAGCTCCCCCCTTGCGGAAGAGACCCAGTACTTC. Its protein product is CASSSPLAEETQYF.

In its sample, this clone was seen once. The chain recombines TRBV2 with TRBJ2-1; 7 bases map to TRBD1. The CDR3 is 14 amino acids. After removal of 9 bases from V and 1 base from J, the junction contained 6 bases not matched to a gene. The germline V gene encodes CDR1 SNHLY and CDR2 FYNNEI. CDR3: CASNRDSSYNEQFF. In nucleotides, the CDR3 is TGTGCCAGTAACCGGGACAGTTCCTACAATGAGCAGTTCTTC.

CDR3 residues: CASSLAWDAAKLFF. CDR3 sequence (DNA): TGTGCCAGCAGCTTGGCCTGGGACGCCGCAAAACTGTTTTTT. The V and J genes are TRBV5-5 and TRBJ1-4, with D possibly TRBD1 on 5 matching bases. The germline V and J ends were trimmed by 0 bases and 10 bases, with 13 bases remaining between them. The CDR3 consists of 14 residues. Germline-derived CDR1 and CDR2 are SGHKS and YYEKEE (reference sequence).

This clone appeared a single time. The rearrangement uses TRBV28 and TRBJ2-3, with 9 bases that match TRBD2. Germline V gene sequence: CDR1 MDHEN, CDR2 SYDVKM. J gave up 5 bases and V 6 bases, and 6 bases lay outside the gene matches. The CDR3 spans 14 residues. The CDR3 region is CASSVAGDRDTQYF. In DNA, the CDR3 is TGTGCCAGCAGCGTAGCGGGAGACAGAGATACGCAGTATTTT.

The chain uses TRBV6-5 and TRBJ2-7; the match to TRBD2 covers 9 bases. Losses at the gene ends were 5 bases for V and 0 bases for J; bases not matched to a gene: 2. The CDR3 totals 14 residues. CDR1 and CDR2 from the germline V gene are MNHEY and SVGAGI. The CDR3 spells CASSRAGGSYEQYF. The CDR3 DNA follows: TGTGCCAGCAGTAGAGCGGGAGGCTCCTACGAGCAGTACTTC.

The V call is TRBV2, the J call TRBJ2-2, with no clear D. CDR3 length: 15 residues. Per germline, CDR1 SNHLY and CDR2 FYNNEI. V lost 8 bases to trimming and J lost 3 bases, with 16 bases between them. CDR3 sequence: CASGITDGDTGELFF. The CDR3 nucleotides are TGTGCCAGCGGGATAACAGATGGGGACACCGGGGAGCTGTTTTTT.

The CDR3 nucleotides read TGTGCCAGCAGCAAAGGAGGCGACAGGGGGAAGTCCTACGAGCAGTACTTC. It translates to CASSKGGDRGKSYEQYF. The gene calls are TRBV21-1 and TRBJ2-7; the tabulated D call, TRBD1, remains unverified against the DNA. TRBV21-1 is designated a pseudogene. The CDR3 has 17 residues.

The chain links TRBV24-1 to TRBJ2-2; D gene unclear. Trimming took 4 bases from V and 7 from J, leaving 15 bases between them. Per germline, CDR1 KGHDR and CDR2 SFDVKD. The CDR3 length is 15 residues. The CDR3 DNA sequence: TGTGCCACCAGTGACCGCAACGAGTTTAACGGGGAGCTGTTTTTT. Translating it yields CATSDRNEFNGELFF.

The chain recombines TRBV6-5 with TRBJ1-2; D uncertain. In germline, CDR1 is MNHEY, CDR2 SVGAGI. V was shortened by 6 bases and J by 8 bases, with 16 bases between the two germline ends. CDR3 length: 13 amino acids. The CDR3, as DNA: TGTGCCAGCAGCGCTCCTGGACTGTCGGGCTACACCTTC. Protein sequence: CASSAPGLSGYTF.

The CDR3 nucleotides are TGTGCCAGCAGCCCCGGGGATATTCAAGAGACCCAGTACTTC. This encodes CASSPGDIQETQYF. V and J are TRBV7-9 and TRBJ2-5; tentatively, D is TRBD2 (5 bases). Germline V gives CDR1 SEHNR, CDR2 FQNEAQ (reference sequence). V was shortened by 5 bases and J by 2 bases, with 12 bases between the two germline ends. This CDR3 region has 14 residues.

In this sample, this clone turned up a few times. The CDR3 loop is CASSKRPSCTEAFF. The DNA for the CDR3 is TGTGCCAGCAGCAAAAGGCCTTCGTGCACTGAAGCTTTCTTT. The genes are TRBV21-1 and TRBJ1-1. TRBV21-1 is labeled a pseudogene. The CDR3 consists of 14 residues.

The V and J genes are TRBV6-2 or TRBV6-3 and TRBJ2-7, with D hard to call. The CDR3 extends over 14 amino acids. Trimming shortened V by 3 bases and J by 7 bases, and 16 bases separated the two germline ends. Germline assignment: CDR1 MNHEY and CDR2 SVGEGT. CDR3 coding DNA: TGTGCCAGCAGTTATCTGGCAGAGGCCAATGAGCAGTACTTC. Protein sequence: CASSYLAEANEQYF.